These 26 T cell receptor beta chains originate from one sample sequenced in a study of identifying expanded T cells in peripheral blood. The assay was immunoSEQ multiplex PCR, and TCRdb's table has in-frame clones only and misses some. The sample has about 91,000 clones; about nine tenths are singletons. Sequenced sample: blood. These receptors all stem from a person aged 18 to 75 in good health.

The J gene is TRBJ2-2, the V gene TRBV6-4; D remains ambiguous. The CDR3 runs 15 residues. The germline CDR1 and CDR2 sequences are MRHNA and SNTAGT. Between the trimmed V and J ends, which lost 0 bases and 1 base, there was a span of 6 bases. CDR3: CASSDSTQNTGELFF. CDR3 DNA: TGTGCCAGCAGTGACTCGACACAGAACACCGGGGAGCTGTTTTTT.

This clone was seen a handful of times. The genes are TRBV30 and TRBJ1-1, with 7 bases lining up with TRBD1. The CDR3 is 12 amino acids. The V gene's germline CDR1 is GTSNPN and CDR2 SVGIG (reference sequence). The trim removed 8 bases at V and 4 bases at J, leaving 7 bases unmatched. The DNA for the CDR3 is TGTGCCGAAGACAGGGCGGGCACTGAAGCTTTCTTT. Residues: CAEDRAGTEAFF.

The gene calls are TRBV18 and TRBJ1-1; D may be TRBD1 (6 bases). The germline CDR1 and CDR2 sequences are KGHSH and LQKENI. With 3 bases removed from V and 4 bases from J, the gap between germline ends came to 12 bases. The CDR3 covers 14 residues. The CDR3 is CASSPRARGTEAFF. The CDR3, as DNA: TGTGCCAGCTCACCTCGGGCCAGGGGCACTGAAGCTTTCTTT. Complete variable domain (other parts from reference TRBV18 and TRBJ1-1): NAGVMQNPRHLVRRRGQEARLRCSPMKGHSHVYWYRQLPEEGLKFMVYLQKENIIDESGMPKERFSAEFPKEGPSILRIQQVVRGDSAAYFCASSPRARGTEAFFGQGTRLTVV.

V and J are TRBV7-9 and TRBJ2-5, with a possible D match to TRBD1 (6 bases). Germline CDR1 is SEHNR and CDR2 is FQNEAQ (reference sequence). Trimming cost V 1 base and J 2 bases, with 11 bases left between them. This CDR3 has 15 amino acids. This chain's CDR3 is CASSLGQGHQETQYF. As DNA, the CDR3 is TGTGCCAGCAGCTTAGGGCAGGGACATCAAGAGACCCAGTACTTC.

This clone was counted once. V usage is TRBV10-2 and J usage is TRBJ1-5; D might be TRBD1 (6 bases). With 9 bases removed from V and 0 bases from J, the gap between germline ends came to 18 bases. This CDR3 has 16 residues. CDR1 is WSHSY and CDR2 is SAAADI in the germline V gene. CDR3 bases: TGCGCCAGTGGGCGCAGGGGCGATTATAGCAATCAGCCCCAGCATTTT. Protein product: CASGRRGDYSNQPQHF.

The chain is built from TRBV27 and TRBJ2-7; 8 nucleotides line up with TRBD1. The length of the CDR3 is 16 residues. The ends lost 1 base at V and 5 bases at J; junction bases unmatched: 10. Germline V gene sequence: CDR1 MNHEY, CDR2 SMNVEV (reference sequence). The CDR3 coding sequence is TGTGCCAGCAGTTTATTAACCGGGACAGGCACCCACGAGCAGTACTTC. This gives the protein CASSLLTGTGTHEQYF.

The genes are TRBV7-9 and TRBJ1-3; D not resolved. V dropped 10 bases and J dropped 0 bases, with 19 bases sitting between them. The CDR3 covers 16 residues. CDR1 is SEHNR, CDR2 FQNEAQ, per germline (reference sequence). CDR3 loop: CAIVPNSVDSGNTIYF. CDR3 bases: TGTGCCATTGTCCCCAATTCGGTCGACTCTGGAAACACCATATATTTT.

The rearrangement joins TRBV6-5 to TRBJ2-7; TRBD1 or TRBD2 may be the D gene (5 bases each). This CDR3 is 14 amino acids long. Germline CDR1 reads MNHEY; CDR2 reads SVGAGI. V lost 2 bases, J lost 1 base, and 9 bases lay in between. The CDR3, as DNA: TGTGCCAGCAGTTACGAGGGGCCGTCCTACGAGCAGTACTTC. This gives the protein CASSYEGPSYEQYF.

This chain connects TRBV7-9 to TRBJ1-4; the D is unclear. The germline V gene has CDR1 SEHNR and CDR2 FQNEAQ (reference sequence). The CDR3 totals 14 residues. The ends were cut back, 1 base at V and 11 bases at J, with 14 bases in the middle. The CDR3, as DNA: TGTGCCAGCAGCTTAGGGGCCGGGGTGGATAAACTGTTTTTT. Its translation is CASSLGAGVDKLFF.

This clone was observed a handful of times. V and J are TRBV5-6 and TRBJ1-1; D is uncertain. This CDR3 has 14 amino acids. Trimming shortened V by 1 base and J by 0 bases, and 7 bases separated the two germline ends. Germline CDR1 is SGHDT and CDR2 is YYEEEE. The CDR3 reads CASSLRAMNTEAFF. CDR3 sequence (DNA): TGTGCCAGCAGCTTGCGGGCTATGAACACTGAAGCTTTCTTT.

The CDR3 DNA reads as TGTGCCTGGTCCCATACAAGGACAGATACGCAGTATTTT. It yields the protein CAWSHTRTDTQYF. J is TRBJ2-3 and V is TRBV30, with unresolved D. V was pared by 5 bases and J by 3 bases, with 12 bases between. Germline CDR1 GTSNPN, CDR2 SVGIG (reference sequence). CDR3 length equals 13 residues.

This chain connects TRBV4-1 to TRBJ2-1; perhaps TRBD2 as D (6 bases). The ends were cut back, 0 bases at V and 4 bases at J, with 22 bases in the middle. CDR3 size: 19 residues. Germline assignment: CDR1 MGHRA and CDR2 YSYEKL. CDR3 loop: CASSQDSGGRAKVYNEQFF. The CDR3 coding sequence is TGCGCCAGCAGCCAAGATTCAGGAGGGCGGGCCAAGGTATACAATGAGCAGTTCTTC.

The rearrangement joins TRBV19 to TRBJ2-7; 9 nucleotides align to TRBD2. This CDR3 has 14 residues. Germline CDR1 LNHDA, CDR2 SQIVND (reference sequence). V lost 4 bases and J lost 6; bases outside the gene matches: 7. The CDR3 loop reads CASSNWGLAGEQYF. The CDR3 DNA reads TGTGCCAGTAGTAACTGGGGACTAGCCGGCGAGCAGTACTTC. The variable domain in full, with the rest retrieved from reference TRBV19 and TRBJ2-7, is DGGITQSPKYLFRKEGQNVTLSCEQNLNHDAMYWYRQDPGQGLRLIYYSQIVNDFQKGDIAEGYSVSREKKESFPLTVTSAQKNPTAFYLCASSNWGLAGEQYFGPGTRLTVT.

The chain has TRBV20-1 and TRBJ2-5; no definite D call. With 1 base removed from V and 5 bases from J, the gap between germline ends came to 5 bases. There are 11 residues in the CDR3. The germline gives CDR1 DFQATT, CDR2 SNEGSKA (reference sequence). The CDR3, as DNA: TGCAGTGCTAGAGTGGCGGAGACCCAGTACTTC. Protein: CSARVAETQYF.

The chain combines TRBV30 with TRBJ2-5; 7 bases fit TRBD1. This CDR3 region has 14 residues. The J segment lost 4 bases and the V segment lost 0 bases, leaving 5 bases of the junction unmatched. In germline, CDR1 is GTSNPN, CDR2 SVGIG (reference sequence). This CDR3 reads CAWSVLAGGETQYF. Written as DNA, the CDR3 is TGTGCCTGGAGTGTATTGGCAGGGGGAGAGACCCAGTACTTC.

The chain is built from TRBV7-6 and TRBJ1-1; D ambiguous. The CDR3 is made up of 13 amino acids. Deletions cut 7 bases from V and 3 bases from J, with 12 bases between. Germline V gene lookup returns CDR1 SGHVS and CDR2 FNYEAQ. Written as DNA, the CDR3 is TGTGCCAGCACTGCCGGGAGAGACACTGAAGCTTTCTTT. Residues: CASTAGRDTEAFF. Drawing the rest from reference TRBV7-6 and TRBJ1-1, the complete variable domain is GAGVSQSPRYKVTKRGQDVALRCDPISGHVSLYWYRQALGQGPEFLTYFNYEAQQDKSGLPNDRFSAERPEGSISTLTIQRTEQRDSAMYRCASTAGRDTEAFFGQGTRLTVV.

This chain joins TRBV5-1 and TRBJ1-1; the D is unclear. Germline V gene data show CDR1 as SGHRS and CDR2 as YFSETQ. The CDR3 is 14 amino acids. Trimming cost V 0 bases and J 0 bases, with 6 bases left between them. In DNA form, the CDR3 reads TGCGCCAGCAGCTTGGGAGAGCTGAACACTGAAGCTTTCTTT. Its protein is CASSLGELNTEAFF.

The J gene is TRBJ2-1, the V gene TRBV2, with TRBD2 matching 11 bases. V gave up 8 bases and J gave up 5 bases; unmatched junction bases: 5. The V gene's germline CDR1 is SNHLY and CDR2 FYNNEI. The CDR3 runs 14 residues. Written as DNA, the CDR3 is TGTGCCAGCGGAGAACTAGCGGGGGACAATGAGCAGTTCTTC. It is translated as CASGELAGDNEQFF.

The rearrangement joins TRBV25-1 to TRBJ1-4; the D is unclear. The length of the CDR3 is 9 residues. Germline CDR1 reads MGHDK; CDR2 reads SYGVNS. V lost 8 bases to trimming and J lost 8 bases, with 3 bases between them. The chain's CDR3 is CASEEKLFF. In DNA, the CDR3 is TGTGCCAGCGAGGAAAAACTGTTTTTT.

The DNA of the CDR3 is TGTGCCAGCAGCTTGGGGAACAGCGAGGGTTCCTACGAGCAGTACTTC. As protein: CASSLGNSEGSYEQYF. The chain has TRBV13 and TRBJ2-7; TRBD2 is a possible D gene (5 bases). The germline gives CDR1 PRHDT, CDR2 FYEKMQ (reference sequence). V was pared by 3 bases and J by 1 base, with 16 bases between. CDR3 length equals 16 residues.

DNA for the CDR3: TGTGCCAGCAGCTTGGAAACAGCGAACACTGAAGCTTTCTTT. Its protein is CASSLETANTEAFF. The chain has TRBV5-4 and TRBJ1-1; D gene uncertain. The length of the CDR3 is 14 residues. Trimming shortened V by 0 bases and J by 1 base, and 7 bases separated the two germline ends. Germline loops: CDR1 SGHNT, CDR2 YYREEE (reference sequence).

The chain couples TRBV9 to TRBJ2-2; 11 bases are shared with TRBD2. V lost 4 bases, J lost 1 base, and 3 bases stayed unmatched. The germline V gene encodes CDR1 SGDLS and CDR2 YYNGEE. This CDR3 is 16 amino acids long. The CDR3 region is CASSRGLAVNTGELFF. CDR3 DNA: TGTGCCAGCAGCAGGGGACTAGCGGTGAACACCGGGGAGCTGTTTTTT.

The rearrangement joins TRBV5-1 to TRBJ2-1, with 7 bases fitting TRBD1. The CDR3 spans 14 residues. Per germline, CDR1 SGHRS and CDR2 YFSETQ. V dropped 4 bases and J dropped 6; count of bases not matched to a gene: 7. The CDR3 region has the DNA TGCGCCAGCAGCGCCGGGACAGTAACCAATGAGCAGTTCTTC. Translated, it gives CASSAGTVTNEQFF.

The J gene is TRBJ2-7, the V gene TRBV28, with TRBD2 as a possible D gene (6 bases). The CDR3 runs to 13 residues. The germline V gene encodes CDR1 MDHEN and CDR2 SYDVKM. Trimming cost V 8 bases and J 0 bases, with 11 bases left between them. The CDR3 sequence: CASRDSDSYEQYF. The CDR3 coding sequence is TGTGCCAGCCGGGACTCCGACTCCTACGAGCAGTACTTC.

The chain combines TRBV10-3 with TRBJ1-2; 11 bases are a match to TRBD1. The CDR3 length is 15 residues. Germline V gives CDR1 ENHRY, CDR2 SYGVKD. The V gene end was trimmed by 3 bases and the J gene end by 8 bases; junction bases not matched to a gene: 8. CDR3 region: CAISDLGQGAGGYTF. In nucleotides, the CDR3 is TGTGCCATCAGTGACCTCGGACAGGGGGCGGGAGGCTACACCTTC.

The rearrangement joins TRBV5-6 to TRBJ2-7; D uncertain. Trimming shortened V by 5 bases and J by 1 base, and 16 bases separated the two germline ends. There are 15 residues in the CDR3. Germline CDR1 SGHDT, CDR2 YYEEEE. The CDR3 region has the DNA TGTGCCAGCAGATTTGGGTCCTCTCCATCCTACGAGCAGTACTTC. Translation gives CASRFGSSPSYEQYF.